Listed here is a single T cell receptor (beta chain). CDR1 is SGHRS, CDR2 YFSETQ, per germline. The CDR3 is made up of 11 amino acids. V was cut by 1 base and J by 7 bases, with 3 bases left in between. This specimen comes from a study of blood T cell repertoires in COVID-19. Authors' processing steps: The assay estimated nucleated cells by amplifying reference gene primers. TCRdb's copy holds only in-frame clones and misses some; the assay was immunoSEQ multiplex PCR. Clone size and the V and J calls come from that table; the DNA yielded D and trimming. The table lists roughly 60,000 clones, roughly 80% of them singletons, with roughly 10% in the top ten.

This TCR came from a man aged 45-65 years with COVID-19, enrolled during active disease. Source material: peripheral blood. V and J are TRBV5-1 and TRBJ2-1, with D hard to call. As DNA, the CDR3 is TGCGCCAGCAGCTTGCTTAATGAGCAGTTCTTC. The encoded protein is CASSLLNEQFF.